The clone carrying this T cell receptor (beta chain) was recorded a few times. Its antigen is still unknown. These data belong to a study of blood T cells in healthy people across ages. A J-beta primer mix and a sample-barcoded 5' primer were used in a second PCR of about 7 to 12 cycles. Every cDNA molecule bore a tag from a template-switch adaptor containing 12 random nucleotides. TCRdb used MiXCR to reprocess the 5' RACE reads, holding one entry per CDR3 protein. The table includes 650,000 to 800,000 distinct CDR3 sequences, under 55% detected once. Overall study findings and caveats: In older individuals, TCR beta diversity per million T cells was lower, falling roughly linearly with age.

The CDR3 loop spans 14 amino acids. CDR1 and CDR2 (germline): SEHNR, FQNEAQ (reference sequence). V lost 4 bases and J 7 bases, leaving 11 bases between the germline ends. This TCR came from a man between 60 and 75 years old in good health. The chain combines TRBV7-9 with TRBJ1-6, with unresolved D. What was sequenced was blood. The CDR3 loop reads CASSSPTDNSPLHF. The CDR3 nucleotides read TGTGCCAGCAGCTCTCCGACCGACAATTCACCCCTCCACTTT.